Listed here are 27 T cell receptor beta chains from one sample, sequenced in a study of T cell responses to AZD1222 COVID-19 vaccine. TCRdb's copy holds only in-frame clones and misses some; the assay was immunoSEQ multiplex PCR. This sample has 150,000 to 200,000 clones, with 80% to 95% found just once. Sequencing used peripheral blood, obtained on day 0 of AZD1222 vaccination. These receptors were taken from an adult in good health.

The V call is TRBV18, the J call TRBJ2-1; 8 bases are shared with TRBD2. The junction had 12 bases not matched to a gene; V was cut back by 3 bases and J by 5 bases. Germline V gene data show CDR1 as KGHSH and CDR2 as LQKENI. The CDR3 is made up of 17 amino acids. The CDR3 spells CASSPKTSAGGDNEQFF. Written as DNA, the CDR3 is TGTGCCAGCTCACCTAAGACTAGCGCAGGCGGGGACAATGAGCAGTTCTTC.

J is TRBJ1-5 and V is TRBV19, with a weak D call TRBD1 (6 bases). The CDR3 is 15 residues long. Trimming removed 4 bases at V and 0 bases at J, with 10 bases between. Germline lookup yields CDR1 LNHDA and CDR2 SQIVND (reference sequence). CDR3 nucleotides: TGTGCCAGTAGTACCCAGGGGAGTAGCAATCAGCCCCAGCATTTT. Protein product: CASSTQGSSNQPQHF. The whole variable domain, filled in from reference TRBV19 and TRBJ1-5, reads DGGITQSPKYLFRKEGQNVTLSCEQNLNHDAMYWYRQDPGQGLRLIYYSQIVNDFQKGDIAEGYSVSREKKESFPLTVTSAQKNPTAFYLCASSTQGSSNQPQHFGDGTRLSIL.

This clone was counted once. This rearrangement joins TRBV7-9 to TRBJ1-2; 7 bases line up with TRBD1. Trimming at V came to 1 base and at J to 7 bases, leaving 12 bases not matched to a gene. Looked up from germline, CDR1 is SEHNR and CDR2 is FQNEAQ (reference sequence). The CDR3 sequence is 16 residues long. This CDR3 reads CASSLGAGRGFGGYTF. For the CDR3, the DNA is TGTGCCAGCAGCTTAGGGGCTGGCAGGGGGTTTGGTGGCTACACCTTC.

The V call is TRBV9, the J call TRBJ1-5; D perhaps matches TRBD1 (5 bases). The CDR3 loop spans 13 amino acids. In germline, CDR1 is SGDLS, CDR2 YYNGEE. V was shortened by 3 bases and J by 2 bases, with 6 bases between the two germline ends. The CDR3 loop reads CASSGGGNQPQHF. As DNA, the CDR3 is TGTGCCAGCAGCGGAGGGGGCAATCAGCCCCAGCATTTT.

This clone was observed a single time. The genes are TRBV2 and TRBJ1-4; D possibly corresponds to TRBD1 (6 bases). The CDR3 has 12 residues. In germline, CDR1 is SNHLY, CDR2 FYNNEI. V gave up 6 bases and J gave up 8 bases, with 10 bases separating them. The CDR3 sequence: CASRVDSEKLFF. The CDR3 DNA reads TGTGCCAGCAGGGTGGACAGCGAAAAACTGTTTTTT.

The chain employs TRBV28 and TRBJ1-5; D gene unclear. V lost 6 bases, J lost 0 bases, and 9 bases lay in between. This CDR3 has 14 residues. CDR1 and CDR2 from the germline V gene are MDHEN and SYDVKM. The CDR3 is CASRSGYSNQPQHF. In DNA form, the CDR3 reads TGTGCCAGCAGGTCCGGGTATAGCAATCAGCCCCAGCATTTT.

V and J are TRBV3-1 (or the pseudogene TRBV3-2) and TRBJ2-5; tentative D call: TRBD2 (6 bases). The V end lost 7 bases, the J end lost 3 bases, and 18 bases lay between the germline ends. CDR1 is LGHDT, CDR2 YNNKEL, per germline (reference sequence). The CDR3 loop spans 15 amino acids. The CDR3 DNA sequence: TGTGCCAGCACGGGAAGCCTTTCGGGGGAAGAGACCCAGTACTTC. Translating it yields CASTGSLSGEETQYF.

V usage is TRBV14 and J usage is TRBJ2-1, with D perhaps assigned TRBD1 or TRBD2 (5 bases each). V was shortened by 5 bases and J by 12 bases, with 11 bases between the two germline ends. Germline V gene sequence: CDR1 SGHDN, CDR2 FVKESK. This CDR3 region has 11 residues. In DNA form, the CDR3 reads TGTGCCAGCAGCTATTCGGGGCGGCAGTTCTTC. This translates into CASSYSGRQFF.

The V gene is TRBV6-4, the J gene TRBJ2-1; TRBD1 is a possible D gene (6 bases). Germline V CDR1 and CDR2: MRHNA, SNTAGT. CDR3 length equals 15 residues. Trimming removed 2 bases at V and 2 bases at J, with 10 bases between. The CDR3 here is CASSDEGDAYNEQFF. The CDR3, as DNA: TGTGCCAGCAGTGACGAGGGGGACGCCTACAATGAGCAGTTCTTC.

The sample holds one count of this clone. The chain uses TRBV4-3 and TRBJ2-3; D is undetermined. In germline, CDR1 is LGHNA, CDR2 YSLEER. This CDR3 region has 12 residues. V was shortened by 4 bases and J by 6 bases, with 8 bases between the two germline ends. In DNA form, the CDR3 reads TGCGCCAGCAGCCCTTTCGGGGATACGCAGTATTTT. As protein: CASSPFGDTQYF.

The chain recombines TRBV25-1 with TRBJ2-7; possibly TRBD1 for D (5 bases). Trimming pared 2 bases from V and 2 bases from J, leaving 13 bases between. The CDR3 runs to 15 residues. Germline CDR1 and CDR2: MGHDK and SYGVNS. Here the CDR3 reads CASSERGGRPYEQYF. CDR3 coding DNA: TGTGCCAGCAGTGAAAGGGGTGGACGCCCCTACGAGCAGTACTTC.

The V gene is TRBV6-2 or TRBV6-3, the J gene TRBJ1-2; 7 positions agree with TRBD1. Germline CDR1 is MNHEY and CDR2 is SVGEGT. The V gene end was trimmed by 5 bases and the J gene end by 4 bases; junction bases not matched to a gene: 13. This CDR3 contains 16 residues. CDR3 sequence: CASSRRATGPVYGYTF. In nucleotides, the CDR3 is TGTGCCAGCAGTCGACGCGCGACAGGGCCGGTCTATGGCTACACCTTC.

The chain links TRBV4-1 to TRBJ1-5; no clear D. The CDR3 has 15 residues. V was cut by 1 base and J by 5 bases, with 12 bases left in between. Germline-derived CDR1 and CDR2 are MGHRA and YSYEKL. CDR3 sequence (DNA): TGCGCCAGCAGCCAAGCTTCCGTCGGTCATCAGCCCCAGCATTTT. It specifies CASSQASVGHQPQHF.

The chain links TRBV2 to TRBJ2-1; 11 bases fit TRBD2. V lost 6 bases to trimming and J lost 0 bases; unmatched junction nucleotides: 22. CDR1 SNHLY and CDR2 FYNNEI come from the germline V gene. The CDR3 spans 22 residues. The CDR3 DNA follows: TGTGCCAGCAGCCCCGGTTTCGGGGTCCTAGCGGGGGGACATATCTCCTACAATGAGCAGTTCTTC. It codes for CASSPGFGVLAGGHISYNEQFF.

The chain employs TRBV5-1 and TRBJ2-7, with 7 bases lining up with TRBD1. Germline V gene sequence: CDR1 SGHRS, CDR2 YFSETQ. The CDR3 contains 15 residues. The V segment lost 1 base and the J segment 2 bases; nucleotides outside the gene matches: 6. CDR3 nucleotides: TGCGCCAGCAGCTTGACAGGGGTAGGCCCCTACGAGCAGTACTTC. Protein: CASSLTGVGPYEQYF.

The chain combines TRBV7-2 with TRBJ1-2, with 11 bases lining up with TRBD1. The germline gives CDR1 SGHTA, CDR2 FQGNSA. J lost 8 bases, V lost 5 bases, and 7 bases had no gene match. This CDR3 has 14 residues. The CDR3 nucleotides are TGTGCCAGCAGCCCCCCCGGGACAGGGGGAGGCTACACCTTC. Its translation is CASSPPGTGGGYTF.

The rearrangement uses TRBV6-6 and TRBJ1-5; D gene uncertain. The CDR3 length is 14 residues. V lost 7 bases and J lost 0, with 10 bases in between. Germline-derived CDR1 and CDR2 are MNHNY and SVGAGI (reference sequence). The CDR3 DNA sequence: TGTGCCAGCACCGCGGGGAATAGCAATCAGCCCCAGCATTTT. Protein product: CASTAGNSNQPQHF.

The chain uses TRBV30 and TRBJ1-1, with D maybe TRBD1 (5 bases). The V gene lost 0 bases and the J gene lost 0 bases, with 11 bases spanning the gap. Per germline, CDR1 GTSNPN and CDR2 SVGIG (reference sequence). CDR3 length equals 15 residues. CDR3 sequence: CAWSVFGDVNTEAFF. DNA for the CDR3: TGTGCCTGGAGTGTATTCGGGGACGTGAACACTGAAGCTTTCTTT.

The chain has TRBV19 and TRBJ2-3; TRBD2 matches at 8 bases. Per the germline V gene, CDR1 is LNHDA and CDR2 is SQIVND (reference sequence). V trimming: 3 bases; J trimming: 5 bases; junction bases outside the gene matches: 13. The CDR3 has 17 amino acids. Here the CDR3 reads CASSIPHGGGREDTQYF. CDR3 coding DNA: TGTGCCAGTAGTATCCCCCACGGGGGGGGCAGGGAAGATACGCAGTATTTT.

This chain joins TRBV5-6 and TRBJ2-1, with unresolved D. V was pared by 0 bases and J by 3 bases, with 7 bases between. This CDR3 is 14 amino acids long. Germline CDR1 is SGHDT and CDR2 is YYEEEE. CDR3 residues: CASSLVTNYNEQFF. The CDR3 DNA is TGTGCCAGCAGCTTGGTTACTAACTACAATGAGCAGTTCTTC.

V gene TRBV7-2 combines with J gene TRBJ1-1; TRBD1 matches at 7 bases. Unmatched junction bases numbered 7, after V lost 5 bases and J lost 10 bases. Germline values: CDR1 SGHTA, CDR2 FQGNSA. This CDR3 has 12 residues. This CDR3 is CASSLLRGGAFF. The CDR3 region has the DNA TGTGCCAGCAGCCTACTCAGGGGGGGAGCTTTCTTT.

This clone has a single count. The V call is TRBV5-1, the J call TRBJ2-2, with 7 nucleotides matching TRBD1. Germline CDR1 reads SGHRS; CDR2 reads YFSETQ. V was pared by 1 base and J by 7 bases, with 4 bases of the junction left unmatched. The CDR3 contains 14 residues. For the CDR3, the DNA is TGCGCCAGCAGCTTGCAGGGGGAAATCGGGGAGCTGTTTTTT. This sequence encodes CASSLQGEIGELFF.

This sequence joins TRBV9 and TRBJ2-7; 9 bases are a match to TRBD2. The V segment lost 4 bases and the J segment 8 bases; nucleotides outside the gene matches: 13. Germline values: CDR1 SGDLS, CDR2 YYNGEE. The CDR3 has 15 amino acids. The CDR3 reads CASSPSPGSGGKQYF. The CDR3 region has the DNA TGTGCCAGCAGCCCGAGCCCCGGTAGCGGGGGAAAGCAGTACTTC.

The rearrangement links TRBV4-3 to TRBJ1-2; D uncertain. CDR1 is LGHNA and CDR2 is YSLEER in the germline V gene. CDR3 length: 15 residues. V was cut by 0 bases and J by 2 bases, with 10 bases left in between. CDR3 bases: TGCGCCAGCAGCCAAGATTGGAAGATAAACTATGGCTACACCTTC. Translation: CASSQDWKINYGYTF.

V gene TRBV6-2 or TRBV6-3 combines with J gene TRBJ1-5; D is possibly TRBD1 (6 bases). Trimming shortened V by 6 bases and J by 3 bases, and 12 bases separated the two germline ends. Germline loops: CDR1 MNHEY, CDR2 SVGEGT. This CDR3 is built from 14 residues. DNA of the CDR3: TGTGCCAGCAGCCCCGACAGGCCCAATCAGCCCCAGCATTTT. It specifies CASSPDRPNQPQHF.

J is TRBJ2-2 and V is TRBV9; possible D gene TRBD1, 5 bases. The germline gives CDR1 SGDLS, CDR2 YYNGEE. This CDR3 is 15 amino acids long. The V gene lost 0 bases and the J gene lost 4 bases, with 10 bases spanning the gap. This CDR3 is CASSVARQGTGELFF. The CDR3 DNA follows: TGTGCCAGCAGCGTAGCGCGGCAGGGCACCGGGGAGCTGTTTTTT.

The chain uses TRBV28 and TRBJ2-3; 8 bases are shared with TRBD2. The CDR3 is 15 residues long. Unmatched junction bases numbered 6, after V lost 3 bases and J lost 4 bases. Germline assignment: CDR1 MDHEN and CDR2 SYDVKM. The CDR3 region is CASSFSRGAADTQYF. CDR3 DNA sequence: TGTGCCAGCAGTTTCTCGCGGGGGGCGGCAGATACGCAGTATTTT.